The clone carrying this TCR beta chain has just a few counts. Its cognate antigen is unknown. This sample is part of a study of T cell repertoires in cytomegalovirus infection. Each CDR3 protein gets one entry after TCRdb re-called the reads with MiXCR. The sample yields about 770,000 distinct CDR3 sequences, 25% to 35% seen once. V was pared by 0 bases and J by 5 bases, with 5 bases of the junction left unmatched. From germline, CDR1 is SGHVS and CDR2 FNYEAQ. The CDR3 runs 17 residues. The clonotype comes from a human donor in good health (CMV status not recorded). Some clones in this sample may be carry-over from other donors' samples. V gene TRBV7-6 combines with J gene TRBJ2-2; 11 bases are shared with TRBD2. Sequencing was performed on cultured CD8+ T cells from PBMCs, taken from culture after CMV antigen stimulation. CDR3 sequence reads: CASSLAGGLAVTGELFF. DNA for the CDR3: TGTGCCAGCAGCTTAGCCGGGGGACTAGCGGTTACCGGGGAGCTGTTTTTT.